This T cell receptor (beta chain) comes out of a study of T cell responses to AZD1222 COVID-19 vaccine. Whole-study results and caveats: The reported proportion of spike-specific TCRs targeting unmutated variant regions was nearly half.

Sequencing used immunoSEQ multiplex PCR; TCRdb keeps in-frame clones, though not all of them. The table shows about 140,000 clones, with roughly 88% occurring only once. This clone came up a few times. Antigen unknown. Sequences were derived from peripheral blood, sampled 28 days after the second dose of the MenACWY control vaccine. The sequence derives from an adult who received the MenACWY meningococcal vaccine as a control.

Written as DNA, the CDR3 is TGTGCCACCAGTGTCACAGGGATCTACGAGCAGTACTTC. Its translation is CATSVTGIYEQYF. The gene calls are TRBV24-1 and TRBJ2-7; possible D gene TRBD1, 6 bases. Germline V gives CDR1 KGHDR, CDR2 SFDVKD. Trimming removed 5 bases from V and 3 bases from J, with 10 bases in between. CDR3 length: 13 amino acids.